This T cell receptor beta chain was retrieved from a study of T-cell memory formation after mild COVID-19. Study-level points and caveats: Those CD4+ clones that contracted were mainly in CM and EM (CD8+ ones in EMRA). Memory sampled before infection contained some responding clones, suggesting cross-reactive memory joined.

Constant-segment primers served in 5'RACE that generated TCR alpha and TCR beta cDNA libraries bearing sample barcodes and UMIs. TCRdb re-called the 5' RACE reads through MiXCR, storing one row per CDR3 protein. The sample contains around 390,000 distinct CDR3 sequences, about 16% of which appear only once. There are 18 residues in the CDR3. Per germline, CDR1 KGHSH and CDR2 LQKENI. The V gene end was trimmed by 1 base and the J gene end by 5 bases; junction bases not matched to a gene: 12. This clonotype appeared a few times. Its antigen is unidentified. The source of this sequence is a man aged 18 to 30 who had mild COVID-19 (a few samples of this study predate the infection). Cell type and time point are not known. Sequencing was done on a sample of PBMCs or a T cell subset sorted from them (not recorded which). V is TRBV18 and J is TRBJ2-3; 10 nucleotides match TRBD2. Written as DNA, the CDR3 is TGTGCCAGCTCACCACTCGAGATAGCGGGGGGCCGGGTAGATACGCAGTATTTT. The encoded protein is CASSPLEIAGGRVDTQYF.